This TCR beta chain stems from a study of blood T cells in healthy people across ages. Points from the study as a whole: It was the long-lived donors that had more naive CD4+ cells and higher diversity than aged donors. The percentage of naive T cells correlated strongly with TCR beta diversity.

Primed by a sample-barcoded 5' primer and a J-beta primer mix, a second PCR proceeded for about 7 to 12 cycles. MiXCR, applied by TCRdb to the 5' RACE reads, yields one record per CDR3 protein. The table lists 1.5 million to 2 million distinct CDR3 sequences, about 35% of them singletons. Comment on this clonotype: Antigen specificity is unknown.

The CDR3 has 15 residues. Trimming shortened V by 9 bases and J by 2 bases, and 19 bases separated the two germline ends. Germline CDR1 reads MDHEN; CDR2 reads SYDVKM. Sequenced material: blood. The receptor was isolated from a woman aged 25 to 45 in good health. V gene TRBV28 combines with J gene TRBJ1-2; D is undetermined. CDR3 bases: TGTGCCAGTCATTCAACGGGAGAGACAAACTATGGCTACACCTTC. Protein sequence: CASHSTGETNYGYTF.